Reported below is one TCR beta chain. The germline V gene has CDR1 SGHRS and CDR2 YFSETQ. The CDR3 runs to 15 residues. V trimming: 3 bases; J trimming: 6 bases; junction bases outside the gene matches: 10. This sample was included in a study of blood T cell repertoires in COVID-19. Looking at the study overall: Italy, Spain and the United States were the sources of the convalescent and acute COVID-19 samples. Nucleic acid was either cDNA or gDNA, and it came from T cells, B-cell-depleted T cells, or PBMCs.

Clones were sequenced by immunoSEQ multiplex PCR, and TCRdb holds only the in-frame ones, with some missing. The sample carries tens of thousands of clones, 78% recorded once. The sample comprised peripheral blood. The TCR sequence derives from a man at least 80 years old with acute or convalescent COVID-19. J is TRBJ1-1 and V is TRBV5-1, with 8 positions matching TRBD1. The CDR3 protein is CASSYQGTGSSEAFF. The CDR3 nucleotides read TGCGCCAGCAGCTACCAAGGGACAGGTTCCTCTGAAGCTTTCTTT. Supplemented by reference TRBV5-1 and TRBJ1-1, the full variable domain reads KAGVTQTPRYLIKTRGQQVTLSCSPISGHRSVSWYQQTPGQGLQFLFEYFSETQRNKGNFPGRFSGRQFSNSRSEMNVSTLELGDSALYLCASSYQGTGSSEAFFGQGTRLTVV.